Sequencing of this TCR beta chain was carried out in a study of control samples from healthy donors and cancer patients. The germline gives CDR1 MNHEY, CDR2 SMNVEV (reference sequence). Germline trimming cut 6 bases from V and 5 bases from J; bases unmatched to any gene: 5. The CDR3 consists of 13 residues. Profiling relied on immunoSEQ multiplex PCR, and the TCRdb table lists in-frame clones only, not all of them. The sample comprises around 180,000 clones, roughly 88% of which are singletons, and under 5% rests with the top ten. The receptor was isolated from a woman aged 25 to 39 in good health. V usage is TRBV27 and J usage is TRBJ1-1, with 8 bases aligning to TRBD1. Input material: blood. The CDR3 DNA is TGTGCCAGCAGCCACAGGGGGTGGACTGAAGCTTTCTTT. Its translation: CASSHRGWTEAFF.